These T cell receptor beta chains were read from a single sample in a study of blood T cell repertoires in COVID-19. Clones were sequenced by immunoSEQ multiplex PCR, and TCRdb holds only the in-frame ones, with some missing. The sample lists over 200,000 clones, roughly 90% occurring once. The sequenced material came from PBMCs or T cells enriched from blood (not recorded which). These receptors were obtained from a man between 25 and 39 years old who had been exposed to COVID-19. CDR3s include the opening cysteine and the closing phenylalanine or tryptophan. A D gene is named only where the DNA matches it firmly. Some rows mark clone size as missing; the rest say once, few, many or name a class of expanded clone.

TRBJ2-3,NA,TRBV5-1,TRBD1,CASGDSYTDTQYF,TGCGCCAGTGGGGACAGCTACACAGATACGCAGTATTTT
TRBJ2-1,NA,TRBV2,TRBD2,CASSALAGANYNEQFF,TGTGCCAGCAGCGCACTAGCGGGGGCGAACTACAATGAGCAGTTCTTC
TRBJ2-4,NA,TRBV3-1/TRBV3-2,TRBD2,CASSQGPASGGNIQYF,TGTGCCAGCAGCCAAGGTCCCGCTAGCGGGGGAAACATTCAGTACTTC
TRBJ1-1,few,TRBV2,TRBD1,CASSYRGALGSSTEAFF,TGTGCCAGCAGTTACAGGGGGGCGCTTGGTTCGTCCACTGAAGCTTTCTTT
TRBJ1-4,NA,TRBV9,NA,CASSVATSNEKLFF,TGTGCCAGCAGCGTAGCTACCTCTAATGAAAAACTGTTTTTT
TRBJ1-6,NA,TRBV19,NA,CASSPAEGVSSPLHF,TGTGCCAGTAGTCCCGCAGAAGGGGTCAGTTCACCCCTCCACTTT
TRBJ2-3,NA,TRBV11-2,NA,CASSLAGRGTQYF,TGTGCCAGCAGCTTAGCGGGCAGGGGTACGCAGTATTTT
TRBJ2-1,NA,TRBV24-1,NA,CATSETTGSEQFF,TGTGCCACCAGTGAAACCACAGGGTCTGAGCAGTTCTTC
TRBJ1-1,once,TRBV14,NA,CASSSWRANTEAFF,TGTGCCAGCAGCTCTTGGCGGGCGAACACTGAAGCTTTCTTT
TRBJ1-4,NA,TRBV27,NA,CASSLRFATNEKLFF,TGTGCCAGCAGCCTTAGATTTGCAACTAATGAAAAACTGTTTTTT
TRBJ1-1,NA,TRBV5-1,TRBD1,CASSPGQGMNTEAFF,TGCGCCAGCAGCCCTGGACAGGGGATGAACACTGAAGCTTTCTTT
TRBJ1-1,NA,TRBV4-2,TRBD1,CASSQGQGGNTEAFF,TGTGCCAGCAGCCAGGGTCAGGGGGGTAACACTGAAGCTTTCTTT
TRBJ1-3,NA,TRBV3-1/TRBV3-2,TRBD1,CASTSRGSSGNTIYF,TGTGCCAGTACCTCCAGGGGGTCCTCTGGAAACACCATATATTTT
TRBJ1-4,NA,TRBV5-5,TRBD1,CASSKLAGGGGEKLFF,TGTGCCAGCAGCAAGTTGGCAGGAGGAGGGGGCGAAAAACTGTTTTTT